The 24 T cell receptor beta chains given below trace back to one sample, sequenced in a study of regulatory T cells. The PCR used 52 TRBV and 13 TRBJ primers. Using immunoSEQ multiplex PCR, the repertoire was profiled, and TCRdb retains in-frame clones only, with some absent. The sample lists approximately 15,000 clones; approximately 92% were seen once. Source material: CD8+ T cells sorted from blood. The receptors originated from a person aged 18 to 30 with CD3G deficiency.

The V call is TRBV7-9, the J call TRBJ2-7, with D tentatively TRBD1 (6 bases). The CDR3 is 14 residues long. Germline CDR1 and CDR2: SEHNR and FQNEAQ (reference sequence). Trimming pared 3 bases from V and 0 bases from J, leaving 9 bases between. In DNA, the CDR3 is TGTGCCAGCAGCTTGACAGGTCCCTCCTACGAGCAGTACTTC. It is translated as CASSLTGPSYEQYF.

The chain is built from TRBV14 and TRBJ2-2; D gene unclear. Between the trimmed V and J ends, which lost 5 bases and 7 bases, there was a span of 11 bases. The CDR3 runs to 13 residues. CDR1 and CDR2 from the germline V gene are SGHDN and FVKESK. The CDR3 region is CASSSRRLGELFF. The CDR3 region has the DNA TGTGCCAGCAGCTCCCGGCGCCTCGGGGAGCTGTTTTTT.

This chain uses TRBV6-6 with TRBJ2-5; possible D gene TRBD1, 6 bases. V lost 3 bases, J lost 2 bases, and 13 bases lay in between. The CDR3 runs to 15 residues. Germline lookup yields CDR1 MNHNY and CDR2 SVGAGI (reference sequence). CDR3 protein: CASSYNGQGQETQYF. The CDR3 DNA reads as TGTGCCAGCAGTTATAATGGCCAGGGGCAAGAGACCCAGTACTTC.

The chain couples TRBV28 to TRBJ2-5, with 7 bases lining up with TRBD2. Germline V gives CDR1 MDHEN, CDR2 SYDVKM. The junction had 15 bases not matched to a gene; V was cut back by 6 bases and J by 5 bases. The CDR3 length is 16 residues. CDR3 amino acids: CASSKFGEGLGETQYF. The CDR3 coding sequence is TGTGCCAGCAGCAAATTCGGGGAGGGGTTAGGGGAGACCCAGTACTTC.

V gene TRBV28 combines with J gene TRBJ2-6; D possibly corresponds to TRBD2 (6 bases). The V gene's germline CDR1 is MDHEN and CDR2 SYDVKM. Between the trimmed V and J ends, which lost 6 bases and 0 bases, there was a span of 12 bases. This CDR3 region has 16 residues. CDR3 region: CASSPGLISGANVLTF. CDR3 bases: TGTGCCAGCAGCCCGGGACTTATCTCTGGGGCCAACGTCCTGACTTTC. The variable domain in full, completed from reference TRBV28 and TRBJ2-6, reads DVKVTQSSRYLVKRTGEKVFLECVQDMDHENMFWYRQDPGLGLRLIYFSYDVKMKEKGDIPEGYSVSREKKERFSLILESASTNQTSMYLCASSPGLISGANVLTFGAGSRLTVL.

This chain connects TRBV7-9 to TRBJ2-7; D is uncertain. V was pared by 4 bases and J by 3 bases, with 7 bases between. The germline V gene has CDR1 SEHNR and CDR2 FQNEAQ (reference sequence). The CDR3 has 12 amino acids. The CDR3 nucleotides are TGTGCCAGCAGCTCTGACCACTACGAGCAGTACTTC. Translation: CASSSDHYEQYF.

This chain uses TRBV18 with TRBJ2-1; TRBD2 agrees at 9 bases. This CDR3 has 14 residues. Germline V gene lookup returns CDR1 KGHSH and CDR2 LQKENI. J lost 10 bases, V lost 3 bases, and 7 bases had no gene match. The CDR3 sequence is CASSPLAGQIEQFF. CDR3 nucleotides: TGTGCCAGCTCACCCCTAGCGGGACAAATAGAGCAGTTCTTC.

The J gene is TRBJ2-1, the V gene TRBV9, with 10 nucleotides matching TRBD2. V was clipped by 3 bases and J by 6 bases; unmatched bases: 3. The CDR3 length is 14 residues. CDR1 SGDLS and CDR2 YYNGEE come from the germline V gene. CDR3 sequence: CASSASGGANEQFF. For the CDR3, the DNA is TGTGCCAGCAGCGCCAGCGGGGGGGCCAATGAGCAGTTCTTC.

The chain carries TRBV5-1 and TRBJ2-7; 11 nucleotides align to TRBD1. This CDR3 has 14 amino acids. With V trimmed by 4 bases and J by 3 bases, 3 bases remained unmatched. The germline CDR1 and CDR2 sequences are SGHRS and YFSETQ. In DNA form, the CDR3 reads TGCGCCAGCAGCCCGGGACAGGGGGTCTACGAGCAGTACTTC. Translation gives CASSPGQGVYEQYF.

V usage is TRBV7-2 and J usage is TRBJ2-2; TRBD2 aligns across 7 bases. Germline V gives CDR1 SGHTA, CDR2 FQGNSA. V lost 8 bases, J lost 1 base, and 10 bases stayed unmatched. The CDR3 covers 16 residues. The CDR3 loop reads CASGGGGPLNTGELFF. CDR3 in DNA: TGTGCCAGCGGTGGCGGGGGACCTCTGAACACCGGGGAGCTGTTTTTT.

The V call is TRBV4-1, the J call TRBJ2-2; D unresolved. V dropped 1 base and J dropped 6 bases, with 12 bases sitting between them. Germline loops: CDR1 MGHRA, CDR2 YSYEKL. The CDR3 extends over 15 amino acids. This CDR3 reads CASSQGLGKAGELFF. CDR3 nucleotides: TGCGCCAGCAGCCAAGGCCTAGGGAAGGCCGGGGAGCTGTTTTTT.

The CDR3 is CASGPGSPEAFF. The CDR3 DNA is TGTGCTAGTGGTCCCGGGAGTCCAGAAGCTTTCTTT. The chain couples TRBV12-5 to TRBJ1-1; D gene ambiguous. Trimming pared 5 bases from V and 8 bases from J, leaving 12 bases between. The CDR3 spans 12 residues. Germline-derived CDR1 and CDR2 are LGHNT and FRNRAP.

The chain carries TRBV23-1 and TRBJ1-2; D not certain. TRBV23-1 is reported as an ORF; its role is uncertain. Trimming removed 0 bases at V and 4 bases at J, with 15 bases between. The CDR3 spans 16 residues. This chain's CDR3 is CASSQSALHTAYGYTF. CDR3 sequence (DNA): TGCGCCAGCAGTCAATCCGCTCTACACACGGCCTATGGCTACACCTTC.

CDR3: CASSITRGRTGELFF. The CDR3 DNA follows: TGTGCCAGTAGTATTACCAGGGGTCGGACCGGGGAGCTGTTTTTT. This chain links TRBV19 with TRBJ2-2, with D tentatively TRBD1 (6 bases). This CDR3 has 15 residues. The V end lost 3 bases, the J end lost 5 bases, and 13 bases lay between the germline ends. Germline CDR1 is LNHDA and CDR2 is SQIVND (reference sequence).

The rearrangement links TRBV7-9 to TRBJ2-1, with a tentative D call TRBD2 (7 bases). This CDR3 region has 14 residues. Trimming stripped 10 bases from V and 3 bases from J, with 16 bases between. Germline values: CDR1 SEHNR, CDR2 FQNEAQ (reference sequence). CDR3: CANQGGGDYNEQFF. The CDR3 DNA sequence: TGTGCCAACCAAGGAGGGGGGGACTACAATGAGCAGTTCTTC.

This sequence joins TRBV28 and TRBJ2-6; D remains unclear. Trimming took off 6 bases at V and 0 bases at J, with 9 bases between the two ends. Germline V gene sequence: CDR1 MDHEN, CDR2 SYDVKM. The CDR3 is 15 amino acids. The CDR3 protein is CASSIGISGANVLTF. The CDR3 DNA reads TGTGCCAGCAGCATAGGGATCTCTGGGGCCAACGTCCTGACTTTC.

This clone was recorded only once. The chain is built from TRBV4-1 and TRBJ2-3; the match to TRBD2 covers 7 bases. The CDR3 extends over 17 amino acids. V lost 5 bases and J lost 5; bases outside the gene matches: 16. Germline CDR1 and CDR2: MGHRA and YSYEKL. Here the CDR3 reads CASSSPTGGGPGDTQYF. The CDR3 DNA sequence: TGCGCCAGCAGCTCTCCAACGGGCGGGGGTCCCGGAGATACGCAGTATTTT.

This sequence joins TRBV19 and TRBJ1-2, with D possibly matching TRBD1 (5 bases). CDR3 length: 13 amino acids. Germline CDR1 LNHDA, CDR2 SQIVND (reference sequence). Deletions cut 6 bases from V and 2 bases from J, with 10 bases between. CDR3 coding DNA: TGTGCCAGTAGGCTCCGGGACAACTATGGCTACACCTTC. It translates to CASRLRDNYGYTF.

The chain is built from TRBV27 and TRBJ2-7; TRBD2 might be the D (6 bases). The CDR3 runs to 13 residues. Germline V gene sequence: CDR1 MNHEY, CDR2 SMNVEV (reference sequence). Trimming removed 6 bases at V and 2 bases at J, with 11 bases between. This CDR3 is CASSGTPTYEQYF. The CDR3 DNA follows: TGTGCCAGCAGCGGGACTCCGACCTACGAGCAGTACTTC.

This clone has just a few counts. The V call is TRBV11-2, the J call TRBJ2-3; unclear D gene. This CDR3 is 13 amino acids long. Trimming stripped 0 bases from V and 5 bases from J, with 6 bases between. Germline V gene sequence: CDR1 SGHAT, CDR2 FQNNGV. The CDR3 DNA reads TGTGCCAGCAGCTTAGAGCTTGGAGATACGCAGTATTTT. Translation gives CASSLELGDTQYF.

This sequence joins TRBV27 and TRBJ1-4; TRBD1 matches 9 bases. Germline V lookup: CDR1 MNHEY, CDR2 SMNVEV (reference sequence). There are 20 residues in the CDR3. After removal of 5 bases from V and 4 bases from J, the junction contained 20 bases not matched to a gene. CDR3 DNA sequence: TGTGCCAGCAGTCCAACCTCCCCGTCCTACCTGGGACAGGGTAATGAAAAACTGTTTTTT. Its protein product is CASSPTSPSYLGQGNEKLFF. Drawing the rest from reference TRBV27 and TRBJ1-4, the complete variable domain is EAQVTQNPRYLITVTGKKLTVTCSQNMNHEYMSWYRQDPGLGLRQIYYSMNVEVTDKGDVPEGYKVSRKEKRNFPLILESPSPNQTSLYFCASSPTSPSYLGQGNEKLFFGSGTQLSVL.

CDR3 nucleotides: TGTGCCAGCAGTGGCGGACAGGGTTCCGGGGAGCTGTTTTTT. This translates into CASSGGQGSGELFF. The rearrangement links TRBV2 to TRBJ2-2; TRBD1 agrees at 8 bases. V shed 4 bases, J shed 6 bases, and the junction held 4 bases outside the gene matches. Germline loops: CDR1 SNHLY, CDR2 FYNNEI. The CDR3 totals 14 residues.

V and J are TRBV6-1 and TRBJ2-1, with D tentatively TRBD2 (6 bases). With 3 bases removed from V and 8 bases from J, the gap between germline ends came to 14 bases. This CDR3 comprises 14 residues. Looked up from germline, CDR1 is MNHNS and CDR2 is SASEGT. Written as DNA, the CDR3 is TGTGCCAGCAGTGATGTGCAGTGGGGGGATGAGCAGTTCTTC. Its translation: CASSDVQWGDEQFF.

The chain couples TRBV6-1 to TRBJ1-4; no clear D gene. From germline, CDR1 is MNHNS and CDR2 SASEGT. V lost 4 bases to trimming and J lost 8 bases, with 17 bases between them. The CDR3 is 15 residues long. CDR3 sequence (DNA): TGTGCCAGCAGTGGGATGGGCCTTTACCTCGAAAAACTGTTTTTT. Protein sequence: CASSGMGLYLEKLFF.